One T cell receptor (beta chain) is described in this entry. A junction boundary mismatches the germline segment, possibly from a read error. This sample stems from a study of blood T cells in healthy people across ages. In germline, CDR1 is SSHAT, CDR2 FNYEAQ (reference sequence). The CDR3 is 15 residues long. Primers used in a second PCR of about 6 to 11 cycles were a sample-barcoded 5' primer and a J-beta primer mix. TCRdb itself ran the 5' RACE reads through MiXCR, one entry per CDR3 protein. This table holds about 800,000 distinct CDR3 sequences, 20% to 25% found once. This same sample was also part of a study on T cells of mothers and their children.

This chain connects TRBV7-7 to TRBJ2-7; 11 bases map to TRBD2. The sequenced material came from blood. This sequence was found in a boy under 18 in good health. The CDR3 protein is CASSPGLAANYEQYF. The CDR3 nucleotides read TGTGCTAGCAGCCCGGGACTAGCGGCGAACTACGAGCAGTACTTC.